These 11 T cell receptor beta chains were all obtained from the same sample, sequenced in a study of shared clonotypes between healthy human individuals. Method: immunoSEQ multiplex PCR; TCRdb's copy keeps in-frame clones and lacks some. The data show about 560,000 clones, roughly four fifths seen once. Sequencing used PBMCs. The receptors originated from a middle-aged woman in good health. Some clones in this sample may be carry-over from other donors' samples.

This clone has more than one count but fewer than ten. The chain has TRBV7-2 and TRBJ1-5, with 11 bases matching TRBD1. The CDR3 sequence is 14 residues long. CDR1 is SGHTA, CDR2 FQGNSA, per germline. V trimming: 5 bases; J trimming: 10 bases; junction bases outside the gene matches: 7. CDR3 sequence reads: CASSRGQGGRPQHF. For the CDR3, the DNA is TGTGCCAGCAGCCGGGGACAGGGGGGTAGACCCCAGCATTTT. Variable domain in full (rest from reference TRBV7-2 and TRBJ1-5): GAGVSQSPSNKVTEKGKDVELRCDPISGHTALYWYRQSLGQGLEFLIYFQGNSAPDKSGLPSDRFSAERTGGSVSTLTIQRTQQEDSAVYLCASSRGQGGRPQHFGDGTRLSIL.

This clone was counted a single time. The CDR3 DNA reads TGCGCCAGCAGCCAAGCCCACTTGGGGGCAGATACGCAGTATTTT. Translating it yields CASSQAHLGADTQYF. The chain combines TRBV4-3 with TRBJ2-3; D tentatively reads TRBD1 or TRBD2 (5 bases each). V shed 1 base and J shed 4 bases, with 12 bases lying between them. Germline values: CDR1 LGHNA, CDR2 YSLEER. This CDR3 has 15 residues.

This rearrangement joins TRBV7-6 to TRBJ1-2; possibly TRBD1 for D (5 bases). CDR1 SGHVS and CDR2 FNYEAQ come from the germline V gene. Trimming took off 1 base at V and 5 bases at J, with 17 bases between the two ends. The CDR3 spans 16 residues. This CDR3 is CASSLGASGTGYGYTF. The CDR3 DNA is TGTGCCAGCAGCTTAGGGGCTTCCGGGACCGGATATGGCTACACCTTC.

This chain joins TRBV5-4 and TRBJ2-1; D possibly matches TRBD1 or TRBD2 (5 bases each). V lost 4 bases, J lost 2 bases, and 19 bases lay in between. The CDR3 loop spans 17 amino acids. CDR1 and CDR2 (germline): SGHNT, YYREEE (reference sequence). The CDR3 region is CASSAGPARDPYNEQFF. The CDR3, as DNA: TGTGCCAGCAGCGCCGGTCCAGCGAGGGACCCCTACAATGAGCAGTTCTTC.

This clone appeared a single time. The rearrangement links TRBV29-1 to TRBJ2-2, with 11 bases aligning to TRBD2. This CDR3 is built from 15 residues. V gave up 6 bases and J gave up 6 bases; unmatched junction bases: 9. CDR1 SQVTM and CDR2 ANQGSEA come from the germline V gene. The CDR3 loop is CSVAIAGGPAGELFF. The CDR3 coding sequence is TGCAGCGTAGCTATAGCGGGAGGGCCTGCCGGGGAGCTGTTTTTT.

This clone was observed a single time. This rearrangement joins TRBV28 to TRBJ1-1; D uncertain. This CDR3 region has 15 residues. Trimming removed 2 bases at V and 8 bases at J, with 18 bases between. Germline CDR1 is MDHEN and CDR2 is SYDVKM. CDR3 nucleotides: TGTGCCAGCAGTTTAGGTTGGCTTGGTGGGGTCGAAGCTTTCTTT. It yields the protein CASSLGWLGGVEAFF.

This chain uses TRBV27 with TRBJ1-2, with 10 positions matching TRBD1. The germline V gene encodes CDR1 MNHEY and CDR2 SMNVEV (reference sequence). The J segment lost 6 bases and the V segment lost 7 bases, leaving 8 bases of the junction unmatched. This CDR3 is built from 14 residues. The CDR3 DNA reads as TGTGCCAGCACCCCGACAGGGGGCAACGATGGCTACACCTTC. Translation gives CASTPTGGNDGYTF.

The chain recombines TRBV2 with TRBJ1-2; D unclear. This CDR3 contains 18 residues. The V gene lost 3 bases and the J gene lost 0 bases, with 20 bases spanning the gap. The V gene's germline CDR1 is SNHLY and CDR2 FYNNEI. CDR3 DNA: TGTGCCAGCAGTGAGACGGTCGGTTGGCGAACTGCTAACTATGGCTACACCTTC. It yields the protein CASSETVGWRTANYGYTF.

This clone was counted a few times. This rearrangement joins TRBV4-2 to TRBJ1-1; 9 positions agree with TRBD1. The junction had 6 bases not matched to a gene; V was cut back by 5 bases and J by 5 bases. The V gene's germline CDR1 is LGHNA and CDR2 YNFKEQ. CDR3 length equals 14 residues. The CDR3 DNA reads TGTGCCAGCAGCTCGGGACAGGGCACTACTGAAGCTTTCTTT. This translates into CASSSGQGTTEAFF.

The chain carries TRBV4-1 and TRBJ1-4, with a possible D match to TRBD1 (6 bases). Germline V CDR1 and CDR2: MGHRA, YSYEKL. The CDR3 consists of 20 residues. With 0 bases removed from V and 14 bases from J, the gap between germline ends came to 34 bases. The DNA for the CDR3 is TGCGCCAGCAGCCAAGATTTCTCTTGGCCCACACGACAGGCTCAACTGAGTCTGTTTTTT. Amino acid sequence: CASSQDFSWPTRQAQLSLFF.

The chain joins TRBV2 to TRBJ1-2; D not certain. The CDR3 spans 12 residues. V lost 7 bases and J lost 1, with 7 bases in between. Germline CDR1 reads SNHLY; CDR2 reads FYNNEI. DNA of the CDR3: TGTGCCAGCACGGGCAATAACTATGGCTACACCTTC. Translating gives CASTGNNYGYTF.